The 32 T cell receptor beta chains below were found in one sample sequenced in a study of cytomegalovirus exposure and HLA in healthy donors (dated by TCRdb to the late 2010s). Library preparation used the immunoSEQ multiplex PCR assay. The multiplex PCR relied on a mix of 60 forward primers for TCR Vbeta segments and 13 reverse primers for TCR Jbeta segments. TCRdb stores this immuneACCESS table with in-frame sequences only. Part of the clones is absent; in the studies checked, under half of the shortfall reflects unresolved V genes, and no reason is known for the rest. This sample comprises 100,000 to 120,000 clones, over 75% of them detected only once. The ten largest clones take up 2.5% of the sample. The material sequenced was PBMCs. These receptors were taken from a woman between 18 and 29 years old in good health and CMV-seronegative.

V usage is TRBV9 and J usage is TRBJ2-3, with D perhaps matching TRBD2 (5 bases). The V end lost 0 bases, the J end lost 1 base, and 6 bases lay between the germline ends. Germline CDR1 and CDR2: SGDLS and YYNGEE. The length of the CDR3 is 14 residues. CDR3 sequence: CASSVGRGTDTQYF. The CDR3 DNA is TGTGCCAGCAGCGTAGGGCGGGGCACAGATACGCAGTATTTT.

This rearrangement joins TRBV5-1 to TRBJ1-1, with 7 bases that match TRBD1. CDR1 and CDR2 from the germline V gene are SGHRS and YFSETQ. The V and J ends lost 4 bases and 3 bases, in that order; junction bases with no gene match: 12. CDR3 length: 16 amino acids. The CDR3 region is CASSIKTGSSYTEAFF. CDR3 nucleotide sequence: TGCGCCAGCAGCATTAAGACAGGGTCTAGTTACACTGAAGCTTTCTTT.

The CDR3 loop is CSVTGGLLADTQYF. In nucleotides, the CDR3 is TGCAGCGTGACAGGGGGCCTATTGGCAGATACGCAGTATTTT. V and J are TRBV29-1 and TRBJ2-3; 10 bases align to TRBD1. Germline CDR1 is SQVTM and CDR2 is ANQGSEA. After removal of 6 bases from V and 4 bases from J, the junction contained 7 bases not matched to a gene. The CDR3 has 14 amino acids.

The CDR3 spells CASSFGGQGGLWRTGELFF. The CDR3 region has the DNA TGCGCCAGCAGCTTTGGGGGACAGGGTGGATTATGGCGTACCGGGGAGCTGTTTTTT. This chain connects TRBV5-1 to TRBJ2-2; TRBD1 matches 9 bases. The CDR3 loop spans 19 amino acids. The V gene end was trimmed by 2 bases and the J gene end by 5 bases; junction bases not matched to a gene: 16. Germline lookup yields CDR1 SGHRS and CDR2 YFSETQ.

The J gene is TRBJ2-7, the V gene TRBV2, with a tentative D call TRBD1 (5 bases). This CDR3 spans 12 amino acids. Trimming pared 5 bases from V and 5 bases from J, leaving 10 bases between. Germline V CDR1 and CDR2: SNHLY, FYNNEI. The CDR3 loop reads CASSRRVHEQYF. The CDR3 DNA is TGTGCCAGCAGTCGCAGGGTCCACGAGCAGTACTTC.

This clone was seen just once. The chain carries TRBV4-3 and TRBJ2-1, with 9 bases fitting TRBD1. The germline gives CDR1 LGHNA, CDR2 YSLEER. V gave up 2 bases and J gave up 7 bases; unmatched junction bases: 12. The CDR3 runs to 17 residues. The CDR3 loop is CASSQRVPGQGMNEQFF. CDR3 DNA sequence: TGCGCCAGCAGCCAACGTGTTCCGGGACAGGGTATGAATGAGCAGTTCTTC.

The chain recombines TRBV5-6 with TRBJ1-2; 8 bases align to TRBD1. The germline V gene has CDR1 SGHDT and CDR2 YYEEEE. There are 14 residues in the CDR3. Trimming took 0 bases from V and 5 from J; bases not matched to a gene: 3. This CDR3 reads CASSLGWTGYGYTF. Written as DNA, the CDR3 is TGTGCCAGCAGCTTGGGGTGGACAGGGTATGGCTACACCTTC.

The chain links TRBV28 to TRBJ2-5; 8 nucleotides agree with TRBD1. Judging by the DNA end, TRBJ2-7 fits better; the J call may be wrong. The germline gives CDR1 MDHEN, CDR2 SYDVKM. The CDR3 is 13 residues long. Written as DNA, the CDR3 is TGTGCCAGCCACAGGGGGGTGGGTTACGAGCAGTACTTC. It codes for CASHRGVGYEQYF.

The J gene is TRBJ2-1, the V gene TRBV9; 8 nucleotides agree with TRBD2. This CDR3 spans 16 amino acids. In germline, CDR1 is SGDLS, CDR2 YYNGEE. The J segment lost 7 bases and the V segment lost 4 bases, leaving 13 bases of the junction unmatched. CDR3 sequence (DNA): TGTGCCAGCAGCCACGGGGTAGCGGGAAATGTGAATGAGCAGTTCTTC. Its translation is CASSHGVAGNVNEQFF.

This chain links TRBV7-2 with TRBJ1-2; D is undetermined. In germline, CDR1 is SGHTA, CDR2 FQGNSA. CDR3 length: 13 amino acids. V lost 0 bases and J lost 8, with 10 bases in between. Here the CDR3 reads CASSLAGSAGYTF. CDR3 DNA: TGTGCCAGCAGCTTAGCAGGGAGTGCCGGCTACACCTTC.

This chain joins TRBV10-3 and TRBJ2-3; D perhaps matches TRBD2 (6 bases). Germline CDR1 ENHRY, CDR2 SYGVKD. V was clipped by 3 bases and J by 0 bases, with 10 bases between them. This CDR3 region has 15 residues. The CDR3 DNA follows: TGTGCCATCAGTGATGCCGGGACTAGCACAGATACGCAGTATTTT. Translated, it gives CAISDAGTSTDTQYF.

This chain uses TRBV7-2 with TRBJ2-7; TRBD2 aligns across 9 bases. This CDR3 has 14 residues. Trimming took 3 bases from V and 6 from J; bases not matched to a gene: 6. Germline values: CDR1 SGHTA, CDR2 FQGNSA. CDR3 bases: TGTGCCAGCAGCTTCACTGCGGGAGGGGGCGAGCAGTACTTC. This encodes CASSFTAGGGEQYF.

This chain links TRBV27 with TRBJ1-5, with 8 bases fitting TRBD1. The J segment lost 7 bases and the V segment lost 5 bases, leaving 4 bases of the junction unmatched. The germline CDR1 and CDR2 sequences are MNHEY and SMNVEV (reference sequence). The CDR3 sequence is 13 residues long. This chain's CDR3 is CASSNTGGQPQHF. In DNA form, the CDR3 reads TGTGCCAGCAGTAATACAGGGGGGCAGCCCCAGCATTTT.

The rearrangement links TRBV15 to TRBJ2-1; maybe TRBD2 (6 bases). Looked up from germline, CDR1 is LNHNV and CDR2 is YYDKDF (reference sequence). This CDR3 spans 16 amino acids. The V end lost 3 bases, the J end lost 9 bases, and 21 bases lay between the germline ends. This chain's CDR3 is CATSRLRDSQGGEQFF. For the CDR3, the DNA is TGTGCCACCAGCAGGCTCCGGGACTCCCAGGGAGGTGAGCAGTTCTTC.

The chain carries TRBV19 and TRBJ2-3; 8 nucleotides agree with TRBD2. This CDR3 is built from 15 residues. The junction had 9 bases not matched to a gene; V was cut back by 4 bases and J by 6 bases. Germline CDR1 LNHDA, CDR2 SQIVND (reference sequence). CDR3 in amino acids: CASSTGAGGVDTQYF. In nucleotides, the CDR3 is TGTGCCAGTAGTACTGGGGCGGGAGGTGTGGATACGCAGTATTTT. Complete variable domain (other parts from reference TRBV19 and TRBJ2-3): DGGITQSPKYLFRKEGQNVTLSCEQNLNHDAMYWYRQDPGQGLRLIYYSQIVNDFQKGDIAEGYSVSREKKESFPLTVTSAQKNPTAFYLCASSTGAGGVDTQYFGPGTRLTVL.

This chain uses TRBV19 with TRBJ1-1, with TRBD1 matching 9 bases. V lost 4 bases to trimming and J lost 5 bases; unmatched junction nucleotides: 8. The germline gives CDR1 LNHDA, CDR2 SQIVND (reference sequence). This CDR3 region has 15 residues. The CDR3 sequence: CASSTMTGGKTEAFF. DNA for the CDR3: TGTGCCAGTAGTACCATGACAGGGGGTAAGACTGAAGCTTTCTTT.

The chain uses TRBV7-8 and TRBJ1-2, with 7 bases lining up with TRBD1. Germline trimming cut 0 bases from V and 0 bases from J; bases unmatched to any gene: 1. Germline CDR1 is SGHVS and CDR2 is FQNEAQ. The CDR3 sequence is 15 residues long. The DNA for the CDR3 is TGTGCCAGCAGCTTAGCCAGGGGGACTAACTATGGCTACACCTTC. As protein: CASSLARGTNYGYTF.

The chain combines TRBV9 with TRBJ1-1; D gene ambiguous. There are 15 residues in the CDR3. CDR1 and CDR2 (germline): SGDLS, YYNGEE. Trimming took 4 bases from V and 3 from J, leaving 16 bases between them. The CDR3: CASSPTLVTDTEAFF. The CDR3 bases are TGTGCCAGCAGCCCGACCCTAGTAACGGACACTGAAGCTTTCTTT.

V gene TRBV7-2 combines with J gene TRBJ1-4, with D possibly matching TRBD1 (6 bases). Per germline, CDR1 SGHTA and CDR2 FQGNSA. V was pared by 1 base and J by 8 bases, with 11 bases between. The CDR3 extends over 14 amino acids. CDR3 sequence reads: CASSLGDTSEKLFF. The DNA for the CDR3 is TGTGCCAGCAGCTTAGGGGACACCTCCGAAAAACTGTTTTTT.

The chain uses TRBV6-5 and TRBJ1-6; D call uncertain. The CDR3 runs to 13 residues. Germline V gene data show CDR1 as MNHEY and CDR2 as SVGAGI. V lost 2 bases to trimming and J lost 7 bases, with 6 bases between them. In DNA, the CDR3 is TGTGCCAGCAGTTACCGAGGAAATTCACCCCTCCACTTT. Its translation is CASSYRGNSPLHF.

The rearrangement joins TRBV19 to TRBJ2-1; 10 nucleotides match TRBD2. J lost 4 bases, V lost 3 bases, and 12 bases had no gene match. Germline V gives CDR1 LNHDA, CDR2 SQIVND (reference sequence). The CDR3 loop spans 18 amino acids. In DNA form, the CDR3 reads TGTGCCAGTAGTATTGAACGGTCTAGCGGGAGTGGGTACAATGAGCAGTTCTTC. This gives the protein CASSIERSSGSGYNEQFF. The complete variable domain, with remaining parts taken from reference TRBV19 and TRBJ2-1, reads DGGITQSPKYLFRKEGQNVTLSCEQNLNHDAMYWYRQDPGQGLRLIYYSQIVNDFQKGDIAEGYSVSREKKESFPLTVTSAQKNPTAFYLCASSIERSSGSGYNEQFFGPGTRLTVL.

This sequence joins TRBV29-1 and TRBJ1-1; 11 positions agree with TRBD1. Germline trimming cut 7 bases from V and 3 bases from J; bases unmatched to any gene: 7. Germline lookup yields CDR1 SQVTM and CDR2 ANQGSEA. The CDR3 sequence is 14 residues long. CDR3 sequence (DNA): TGCAGCGCATCACCGGGACAGGGGGACACTGAAGCTTTCTTT. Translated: CSASPGQGDTEAFF.

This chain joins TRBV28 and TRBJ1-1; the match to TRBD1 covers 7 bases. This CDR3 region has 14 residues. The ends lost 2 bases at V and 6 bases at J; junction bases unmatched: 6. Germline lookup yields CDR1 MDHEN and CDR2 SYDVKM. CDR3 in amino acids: CASSLPTGVPEAFF. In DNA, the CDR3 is TGTGCCAGCAGTTTACCCACAGGGGTACCTGAAGCTTTCTTT.

In nucleotides, the CDR3 is TGTGCCAGCAGCTTGAGGGAGCGGGGGTTGGGTGAGCAGTTCTTC. This gives the protein CASSLRERGLGEQFF. The chain links TRBV11-3 to TRBJ2-1, with TRBD2 identical over 8 bases. Losses at the gene ends were 3 bases for V and 9 bases for J; bases not matched to a gene: 10. Looked up from germline, CDR1 is SGHNT and CDR2 is YENEEA. There are 15 residues in the CDR3.

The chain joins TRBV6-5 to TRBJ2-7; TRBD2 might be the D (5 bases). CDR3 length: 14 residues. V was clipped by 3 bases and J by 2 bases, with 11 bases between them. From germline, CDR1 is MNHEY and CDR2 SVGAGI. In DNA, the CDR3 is TGTGCCAGCAGTTATGGAGGCCGCACCTACGAGCAGTACTTC. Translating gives CASSYGGRTYEQYF.

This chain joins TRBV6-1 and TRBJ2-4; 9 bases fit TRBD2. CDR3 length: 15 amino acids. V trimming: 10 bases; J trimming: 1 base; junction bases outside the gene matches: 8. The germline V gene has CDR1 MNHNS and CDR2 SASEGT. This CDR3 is CATGGGGVAKNIQYF. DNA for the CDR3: TGTGCCACCGGAGGCGGGGGGGTGGCCAAAAACATTCAGTACTTC.

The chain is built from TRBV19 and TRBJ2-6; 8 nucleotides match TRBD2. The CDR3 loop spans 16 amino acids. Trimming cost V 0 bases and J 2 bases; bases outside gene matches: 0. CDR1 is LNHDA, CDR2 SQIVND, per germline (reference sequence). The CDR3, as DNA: TGTGCCAGTAGTATAGACGGGGGGGCTGGGGCCAACGTCCTGACTTTC. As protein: CASSIDGGAGANVLTF.

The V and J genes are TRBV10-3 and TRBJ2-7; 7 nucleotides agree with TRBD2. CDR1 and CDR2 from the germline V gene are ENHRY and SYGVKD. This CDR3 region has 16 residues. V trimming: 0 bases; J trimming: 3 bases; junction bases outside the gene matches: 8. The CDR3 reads CAISESGGGPYYEQYV. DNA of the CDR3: TGTGCCATCAGTGAGTCGGGGGGGGGACCTTACTACGAGCAGTACGTC.

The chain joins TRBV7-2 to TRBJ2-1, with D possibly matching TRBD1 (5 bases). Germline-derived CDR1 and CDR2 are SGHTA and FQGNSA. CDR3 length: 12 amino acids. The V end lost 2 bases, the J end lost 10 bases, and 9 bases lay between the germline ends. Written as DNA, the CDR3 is TGTGCCAGCAGCTTAACGCAGGGAGAGCAGTTCTTC. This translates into CASSLTQGEQFF. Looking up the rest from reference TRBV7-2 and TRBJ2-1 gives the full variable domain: GAGVSQSPSNKVTEKGKDVELRCDPISGHTALYWYRQSLGQGLEFLIYFQGNSAPDKSGLPSDRFSAERTGGSVSTLTIQRTQQEDSAVYLCASSLTQGEQFFGPGTRLTVL.

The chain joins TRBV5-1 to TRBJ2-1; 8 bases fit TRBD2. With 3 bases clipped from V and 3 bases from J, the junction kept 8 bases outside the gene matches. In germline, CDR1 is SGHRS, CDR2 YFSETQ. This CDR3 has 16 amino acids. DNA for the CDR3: TGCGCCAGCAGCTCCACAGCGGGGGACAACTACAATGAGCAGTTCTTC. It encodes CASSSTAGDNYNEQFF.

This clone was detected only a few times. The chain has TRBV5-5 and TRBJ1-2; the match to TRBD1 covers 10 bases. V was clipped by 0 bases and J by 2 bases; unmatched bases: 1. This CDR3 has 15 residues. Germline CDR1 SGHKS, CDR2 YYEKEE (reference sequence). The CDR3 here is CASSLETGGNYGYTF. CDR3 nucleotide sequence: TGTGCCAGCAGCTTGGAGACAGGGGGCAACTATGGCTACACCTTC.

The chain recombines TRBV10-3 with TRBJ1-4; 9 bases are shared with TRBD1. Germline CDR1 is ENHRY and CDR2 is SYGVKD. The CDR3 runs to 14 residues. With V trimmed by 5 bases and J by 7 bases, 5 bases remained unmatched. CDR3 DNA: TGTGCCATCAGTCTGGACAGGGGAAGTGAAAAACTGTTTTTT. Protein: CAISLDRGSEKLFF.